This is a list of T cell receptor beta chains from one sample in a study of blood T cell repertoires in COVID-19. This table comes from immunoSEQ multiplex PCR, and its TCRdb copy is limited to in-frame clones, with some not included. The table shows approximately 72,000 clones, with about nine tenths occurring only once. The sample consisted of peripheral blood. The receptor set was obtained from a woman in her sixties or seventies with acute or convalescent COVID-19. Each CDR3 is given with its conserved first and last residue. Each record gives: V gene, D gene, J gene, CDR3 protein. D genes are given only for firm matches.

V: TRBV3-1/TRBV3-2; D: TRBD2; J: TRBJ2-3; CDR3: CASSQDQRGGTDTQYF
V: TRBV11-3; D: TRBD1; J: TRBJ2-2; CDR3: CASSLQGQENTGELFF
V: TRBV15; D: TRBD2; J: TRBJ2-5; CDR3: CATSLRLAGPQETQYF
V: TRBV7-9; D: TRBD1; J: TRBJ2-7; CDR3: CASGIGGAASYEQYF
V: TRBV6-6; D: .; J: TRBJ2-5; CDR3: CASSMTRGSQETQYF
V: TRBV29-1; D: TRBD1; J: TRBJ1-1; CDR3: CSSGQDNTEAFF
V: TRBV4-1; D: TRBD1; J: TRBJ1-5; CDR3: CASSQGTGGNQPQHF
V: TRBV7-2; D: TRBD2; J: TRBJ2-7; CDR3: CASSLEAGGAFYEQYF
V: TRBV19; D: .; J: TRBJ1-5; CDR3: CASSTDSYQDQPQHF
V: TRBV28; D: TRBD1; J: TRBJ1-6; CDR3: CASSRGDRGNSPLHF
V: TRBV28; D: TRBD1; J: TRBJ1-2; CDR3: CASSPRQGIYYGYTF